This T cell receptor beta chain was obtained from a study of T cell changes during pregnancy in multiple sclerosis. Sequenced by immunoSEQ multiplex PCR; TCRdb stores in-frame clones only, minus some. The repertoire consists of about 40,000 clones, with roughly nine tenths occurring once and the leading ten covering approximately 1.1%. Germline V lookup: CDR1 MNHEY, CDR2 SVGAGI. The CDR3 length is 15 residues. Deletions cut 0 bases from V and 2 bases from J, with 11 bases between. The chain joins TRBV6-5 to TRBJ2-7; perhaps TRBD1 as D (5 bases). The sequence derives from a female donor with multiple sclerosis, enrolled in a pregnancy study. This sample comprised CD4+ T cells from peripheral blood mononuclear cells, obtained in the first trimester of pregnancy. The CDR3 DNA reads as TGTGCCAGCAGTTACTCGAAAAAGGGGCCCTACGAGCAGTACTTC. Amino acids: CASSYSKKGPYEQYF.